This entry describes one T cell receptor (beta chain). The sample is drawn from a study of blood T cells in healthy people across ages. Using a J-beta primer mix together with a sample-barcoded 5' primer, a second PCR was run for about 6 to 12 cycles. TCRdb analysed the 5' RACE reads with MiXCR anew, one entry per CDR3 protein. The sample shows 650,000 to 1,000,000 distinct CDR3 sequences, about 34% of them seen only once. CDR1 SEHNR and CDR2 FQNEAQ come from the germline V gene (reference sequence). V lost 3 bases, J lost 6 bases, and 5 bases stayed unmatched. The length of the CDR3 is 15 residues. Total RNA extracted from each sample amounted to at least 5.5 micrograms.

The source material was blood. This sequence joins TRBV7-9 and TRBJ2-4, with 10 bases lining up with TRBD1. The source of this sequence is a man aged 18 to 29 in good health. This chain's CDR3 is CASSLTGTGVNIQYF. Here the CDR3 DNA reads TGTGCCAGCAGCTTGACCGGGACAGGGGTAAACATTCAGTACTTC.